This T cell receptor beta chain was captured by sequencing in a study of cytomegalovirus exposure and HLA in healthy donors. Study details: About 83 million unique TCRs from HLA-typed donors made up an early data release.

Study-level points and caveats: A later analysis showed HLA-associated TCR beta chains outstripping equally common others in clonal expansion. Sequencing likely produced, as an artifact, a cluster of highly shared sequence variants. The study flagged some 170 TCR beta chains as cytomegalovirus-associated.

A note on this clone: The antigen remains unidentified.

Vbeta (60) and Jbeta (13) primers were used in the PCR. The repertoire was sequenced with immunoSEQ multiplex PCR; TCRdb's copy has only in-frame clones and lacks some. The sample contains fewer than 180,000 clones, 55% to 70% of which appear only once. Germline V gene data show CDR1 as SGHTA and CDR2 as FQGNSA. V lost 10 bases, J lost 0 bases, and 8 bases stayed unmatched. This CDR3 region has 15 residues. Sample: PBMCs. The sequence was obtained from a woman in her sixties or seventies in good health and CMV-seropositive. The V gene is TRBV7-2, the J gene TRBJ1-5; TRBD1 aligns across 8 bases. The CDR3, as DNA: TGTGCCACCTCATCGGGACAGGTTAGCAATCAGCCCCAGCATTTT. It yields the protein CATSSGQVSNQPQHF.